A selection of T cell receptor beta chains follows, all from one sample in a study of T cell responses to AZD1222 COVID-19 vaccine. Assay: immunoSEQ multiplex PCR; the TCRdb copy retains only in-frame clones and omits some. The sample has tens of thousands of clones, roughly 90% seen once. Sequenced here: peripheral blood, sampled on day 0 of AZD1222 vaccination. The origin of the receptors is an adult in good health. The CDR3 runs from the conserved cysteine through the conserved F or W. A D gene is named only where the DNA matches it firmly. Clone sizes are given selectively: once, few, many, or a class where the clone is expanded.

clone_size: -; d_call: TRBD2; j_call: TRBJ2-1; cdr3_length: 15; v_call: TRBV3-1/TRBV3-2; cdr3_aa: CASSEAGTSGVEQFF; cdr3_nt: TGTGCCAGCAGCGAAGCCGGGACTAGCGGCGTGGAGCAGTTCTTC
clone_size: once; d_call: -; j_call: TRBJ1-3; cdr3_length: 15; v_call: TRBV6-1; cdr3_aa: CASSELGFSGNTIYF; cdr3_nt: TGTGCCAGCAGTGAGCTGGGCTTCTCTGGAAACACCATATATTTT
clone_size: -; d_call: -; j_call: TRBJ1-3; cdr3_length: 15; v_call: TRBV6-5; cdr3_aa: CASSYGGETGNTIYF; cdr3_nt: TGTGCCAGCAGTTACGGGGGGGAAACCGGAAACACCATATATTTT
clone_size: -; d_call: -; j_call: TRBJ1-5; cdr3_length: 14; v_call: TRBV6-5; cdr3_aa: CASSYRVSNQPQHF; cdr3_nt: TGTGCCAGCAGTTACAGGGTGAGCAATCAGCCCCAGCATTTT
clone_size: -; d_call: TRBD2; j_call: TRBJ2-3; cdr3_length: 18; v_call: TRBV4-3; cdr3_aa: CASSQDPTSGTSTDTQYF; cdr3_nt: TGCGCCAGCAGCCAAGATCCGACTAGCGGAACTAGCACAGATACGCAGTATTTT
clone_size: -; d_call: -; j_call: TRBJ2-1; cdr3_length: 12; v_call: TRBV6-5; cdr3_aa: CASSYPRGEQFF; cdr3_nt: TGTGCCAGCAGTTACCCCCGGGGTGAGCAGTTCTTC
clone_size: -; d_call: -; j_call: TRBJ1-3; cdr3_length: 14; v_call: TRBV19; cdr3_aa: CASSIRGPGNTIYF; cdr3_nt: TGTGCCAGTAGTATCCGGGGGCCCGGAAACACCATATATTTT
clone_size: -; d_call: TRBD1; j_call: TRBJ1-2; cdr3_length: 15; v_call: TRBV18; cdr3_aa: CASSPGTGGLDGYTF; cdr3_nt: TGTGCCAGCTCACCGGGGACAGGGGGCTTAGATGGCTACACCTTC
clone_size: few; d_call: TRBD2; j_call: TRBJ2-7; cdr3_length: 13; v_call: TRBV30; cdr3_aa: CAWSGGVSYEQYF; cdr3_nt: TGTGCCTGGAGCGGGGGGGTCTCCTACGAGCAGTACTTC
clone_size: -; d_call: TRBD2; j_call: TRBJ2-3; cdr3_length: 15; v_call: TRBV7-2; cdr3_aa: CASSLDSGGTDTQYF; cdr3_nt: TGTGCCAGCAGCTTAGATAGCGGGGGCACAGATACGCAGTATTTT
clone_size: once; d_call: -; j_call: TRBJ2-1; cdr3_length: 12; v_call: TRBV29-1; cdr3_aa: CSVEASPNEQFF; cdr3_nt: TGCAGCGTTGAAGCCAGCCCCAATGAGCAGTTCTTC
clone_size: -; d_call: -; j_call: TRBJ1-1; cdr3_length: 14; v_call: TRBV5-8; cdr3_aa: CASSLEVPGSEAFF; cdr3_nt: TGTGCCAGCAGCTTGGAGGTCCCGGGGTCTGAAGCTTTCTTT